These T cell receptor beta chains were read from a single sample in a study of Graves' ophthalmopathy and Graves' hyperthyroidism. TCRdb redid the calling of the multiplex PCR reads with MiXCR, one entry per CDR3 protein. The table has 240,000 or so distinct CDR3 sequences, around 42% seen once. The sample taken for sequencing was peripheral blood. The receptors were gathered from an adult man with Graves' ophthalmopathy. The CDR3 runs from the conserved cysteine through the conserved F or W. The order of the fields is J gene, V gene, CDR3 length, CDR3 protein.

TRBJ2-7	TRBV7-9	14	CASSLTAGDGEQYF
TRBJ1-2	TRBV15	15	CATGQGQGDDYGYTF
TRBJ2-7	TRBV10-2	13	CATHRDFSYEQYF
TRBJ2-6	TRBV24-1	17	CATSDSDTRSGANVLTF
TRBJ1-2	TRBV5-4	14	CASSSQGPYYGYTF
TRBJ2-5	TRBV12-3/TRBV12-4	14	CASSRQGADKTQYF
TRBJ2-2	TRBV20-1	16	CSARDPGRVGTGELFF
TRBJ2-3	TRBV7-9	15	CASSPGGEGTDTQYF
TRBJ2-7	TRBV13	15	CASSLLSDGEYEQYF
TRBJ2-2	TRBV7-6	15	CASSLLAGYTGELFF
TRBJ1-6	TRBV2	14	CASSASSYNSPLHF
TRBJ1-1	TRBV20-1	12	CSASREATEAFF
TRBJ2-5	TRBV29-1	14	CSVEWGRGQETQYF
TRBJ1-2	TRBV24-1	12	CATSAAEWGYTF
TRBJ1-3	TRBV29-1	16	CSVEDGGGTGTHTIYF
TRBJ1-5	TRBV7-3	14	CASSLAGLSETQHF
TRBJ2-7	TRBV7-3	14	CASSPSRGSYEQYF
TRBJ2-7	TRBV6-5	15	CASSYSGQGSYEQYF
TRBJ2-5	TRBV24-1	15	CATSETGRSRETQYF
TRBJ2-5	TRBV11-3	15	CASSSAGTRGETQYF
TRBJ2-7	TRBV6-1	16	CASSPPQGALSYEQYF
TRBJ1-2	TRBV20-1	14	CSATGQGSNYGYTF
TRBJ1-5	TRBV9	14	CASSVGGYYQPQHF
TRBJ2-7	TRBV28	16	CASSFPPLARGNEQYF
TRBJ1-5	TRBV20-1	16	CSARTDRLGSNQPQHF
TRBJ2-2	TRBV7-9	14	CASSPRPNTGELFF
TRBJ1-3	TRBV25-1	17	CASSEYAGGAKGNTIYF
TRBJ1-6	TRBV9	16	CASSPGEQGQGSPLHF
TRBJ1-1	TRBV7-8	12	CASSTSNTEAFF
TRBJ1-1	TRBV6-5	15	CASSYWGGLNTEAFF
TRBJ2-7	TRBV7-2	18	CASSRGRDPVENSYEQYF
TRBJ1-2	TRBV11-1	15	CASSGTRAGDHGYTF
TRBJ1-1	TRBV6-6	14	CASKPLGGNTEAFF
TRBJ2-5	TRBV12-3/TRBV12-4	16	CASSPGLAGDGETQYF
TRBJ2-7	TRBV18	13	CASSPRGESEQYF
TRBJ1-2	TRBV15	13	CAARDRDPYGYTF
TRBJ2-6	TRBV2	16	CASKGQGTSGANVLTF
TRBJ2-5	TRBV30	12	CAWSERDETQYF
TRBJ1-5	TRBV30	15	CAWSRLTGMDQPQHF
TRBJ2-6	TRBV10-3	16	CATSPNSISGANVLTF
TRBJ2-5	TRBV5-4	16	CASSPFLAGGPKTQYF
TRBJ1-2	TRBV19	15	CASSIRRAVINGYTF
TRBJ2-2	TRBV2	16	CASSEGRQGGGGELFF
TRBJ1-3	TRBV2	12	CASSGQGNTIYF
TRBJ2-2	TRBV7-6	17	CASSLGGWSPNTGELFF
TRBJ1-5	TRBV6-1	12	CTSSRLNQPQHF
TRBJ1-4	TRBV7-7	13	CASSPDRGEKLFF
TRBJ1-3	TRBV20-1	17	CSARPPPGPVGGNTIYF
TRBJ1-2	TRBV19	14	CASNPTGKNYGYTF
TRBJ1-6	TRBV10-3	14	CAISAGAGDSPLHF
TRBJ1-1	TRBV12-3/TRBV12-4	13	CASSARTGDEAFF
TRBJ2-2	TRBV12-3/TRBV12-4	17	CASSVGARNANTGELFF
TRBJ2-3	TRBV20-1	16	CSASDSSGRAGDMQYF
TRBJ2-5	TRBV6-5	16	CASSLTSGGAQETQYF
TRBJ2-7	TRBV5-1	13	CASSLDEGYEQYF